In this sample, the clone carrying this T cell receptor beta chain turned up many times. Its antigen is undetermined. The sample comes from a study of early T cells in non-severe SARS-CoV-2 infection. Germline CDR1 reads SQVTM; CDR2 reads ANQGSEA. V shed 1 base and J shed 8 bases, with 14 bases lying between them. The CDR3 length is 13 residues. Attached unique molecular identifiers marked individual cDNA molecules. TCRdb re-analysed the 5' RACE reads in MiXCR, keeping a single row per CDR3 protein. The repertoire includes about 98,000 distinct CDR3 sequences, about 10% of them detected once, and around 5% sits in the top ten. Study results and limitations: VDJdb-based matching was biased toward anti-spike CD8 responses and missed private and CD4 specificities.

The sequence was obtained from an adult who was a healthcare worker with PCR-confirmed SARS-CoV-2 infection or an uninfected control (not recorded which). The chain employs TRBV29-1 and TRBJ2-5; either TRBD1 or TRBD2 may fit D (5 bases each). What was sequenced was whole blood. The CDR3, as DNA: TGCAGCGTTGAAGCCAGGGACCTGGTCACCCAGTACTTC. This gives the protein CSVEARDLVTQYF.